This entry lists 27 T cell receptor beta chains sequenced from one sample in a study of breast tumors, draining lymph nodes, adjacent tissues. Breast cancer patients provided tissue from their axillary draining lymph nodes. TCRdb ran MiXCR on the multiplex PCR reads and lists one entry per CDR3 protein. This sample yields around 130,000 distinct CDR3 sequences, of which 15% to 20% are seen a single time; less than 4.5% belongs to the top ten. The sequenced sample consisted of axillary lymph node tissue. These receptors all stem from a female donor with breast cancer. Some clones in this sample may be carry-over from other donors' samples.

This clonotype appeared once. A much larger clone is a single base away; this may be a read error. The V and J genes are TRBV12-3 or TRBV12-4 and TRBJ1-2; D might be TRBD1 (6 bases). This CDR3 region has 15 residues. CDR3 coding DNA: TGTGCCAGCAGTCCGAGTCACAGGGTCGACTATGGCTTCACCTTC. It yields the protein CASSPSHRVDYGFTF.

The J gene is TRBJ1-1, the V gene TRBV5-1; D is perhaps TRBD1 (5 bases). Germline CDR1 SGHRS, CDR2 YFSETQ. The CDR3 has 12 amino acids. V was trimmed by 3 bases and J by 11 bases, leaving 14 bases between them. CDR3 sequence: CASSSMGLGAFF. DNA of the CDR3: TGCGCCAGCAGCTCCATGGGGCTGGGGGCTTTCTTT.

This clonotype occurred many times. The V and J genes are TRBV7-9 and TRBJ2-3; 8 bases are shared with TRBD1. The CDR3 contains 16 residues. With V trimmed by 6 bases and J by 5 bases, 13 bases remained unmatched. CDR1 SEHNR and CDR2 FQNEAQ come from the germline V gene (reference sequence). The CDR3 nucleotides read TGTGCCAGCAGTTCCCCGGCAGGGGGCTCAATAGATACGCAGTATTTT. Residues: CASSSPAGGSIDTQYF.

This clonotype was picked up many times. This sequence joins TRBV5-8 and TRBJ1-6, with D unresolved. V was cut by 0 bases and J by 13 bases, with 14 bases left in between. Germline V CDR1 and CDR2: SGHTS, YDEGEE. The CDR3 length is 14 residues. CDR3 sequence (DNA): TGTGCCAGCAGCTTGGCAGTTCCCGCTACGCCCCTCCACTTT. This encodes CASSLAVPATPLHF.

This clonotype was seen many times. The V and J genes are TRBV7-2 and TRBJ2-3; the D gene is possibly TRBD2 (6 bases). This CDR3 region has 17 residues. V was clipped by 6 bases and J by 5 bases, with 24 bases between them. CDR1 is SGHTA, CDR2 FQGNSA, per germline. CDR3 sequence reads: CASRTRGGGAGGDTQYF. In DNA, the CDR3 is TGTGCCAGCAGGACCCGGGGTGGAGGGGCCGGGGGAGATACGCAGTATTTT.

This clonotype was seen once. A much bigger clone sits one base away, suggesting this may be a read error. The chain has TRBV20-1 and TRBJ1-5, with 11 positions matching TRBD1. CDR3 length: 16 residues. CDR1 is DFQATT, CDR2 SNEGSKA, per germline (reference sequence). Losses at the gene ends were 2 bases for V and 5 bases for J; bases not matched to a gene: 8. The CDR3 spells CSARWDRGFEHQPQHF. CDR3 nucleotides: TGCAGTGCTAGATGGGACAGGGGGTTTGAGCATCAGCCCCAGCATTTT.

This clonotype was detected ten times or more. The chain recombines TRBV7-8 with TRBJ2-7; D unclear. The CDR3 runs 14 residues. The ends were cut back, 5 bases at V and 2 bases at J, with 13 bases in the middle. CDR1 is SGHVS, CDR2 FQNEAQ, per germline. CDR3 in amino acids: CASSPVRAAYEQYF. DNA of the CDR3: TGTGCCAGCAGCCCAGTCCGGGCCGCCTACGAGCAGTACTTC.

This clonotype came up many times. V usage is TRBV20-1 and J usage is TRBJ2-1; D gene uncertain. Germline-derived CDR1 and CDR2 are DFQATT and SNEGSKA (reference sequence). The CDR3 is 14 amino acids. The V and J ends lost 0 bases and 1 base respectively, with 7 bases between them. The CDR3 spells CSARDRWSYNEQFF. CDR3 nucleotides: TGCAGTGCTAGAGATCGATGGTCCTACAATGAGCAGTTCTTC.

This clonotype was seen at least ten times. The rearrangement joins TRBV7-9 to TRBJ1-4; D perhaps matches TRBD1 (5 bases). Germline V gives CDR1 SEHNR, CDR2 FQNEAQ (reference sequence). This CDR3 comprises 14 residues. Trimming took 3 bases from V and 7 from J, leaving 12 bases between them. The CDR3 here is CASSLDAGAEKLFF. The CDR3 DNA reads TGTGCCAGCAGCTTGGATGCCGGGGCTGAAAAACTGTTTTTT.

This clonotype was picked up many times. The genes are TRBV20-1 and TRBJ1-6; TRBD1 is a possible D gene (5 bases). The CDR3 sequence is 13 residues long. V lost 6 bases and J 7 bases, leaving 13 bases between the germline ends. CDR1 is DFQATT, CDR2 SNEGSKA, per germline (reference sequence). CDR3 nucleotides: TGCAGTGCGGGGGACTCCACCAATTCACCCCTCCACTTT. Encoded protein: CSAGDSTNSPLHF.

As for this clonotype: With a much larger clone just one base away, this may be a read error. The rearrangement joins TRBV19 to TRBJ1-2, with D perhaps TRBD1 (5 bases). The ends were cut back, 8 bases at V and 4 bases at J, with 14 bases in the middle. The CDR3 is 13 residues long. Germline CDR1 and CDR2: LNHDA and SQIVND (reference sequence). CDR3 sequence reads: CASRFRGFYGYTF. The CDR3 DNA reads TGTGCCAGTCGTTTTAGGGGTTTCTATGGCTACACCTTC.

This clonotype was recorded many times. The rearrangement joins TRBV9 to TRBJ2-1; 7 nucleotides line up with TRBD1. Losses at the gene ends were 4 bases for V and 1 base for J; bases not matched to a gene: 5. This CDR3 contains 15 residues. Germline V gene lookup returns CDR1 SGDLS and CDR2 YYNGEE. Written as DNA, the CDR3 is TGTGCCAGCAGCTCGAAGGGGGCGTCCTACAATGAGCAGTTCTTC. Protein sequence: CASSSKGASYNEQFF.

This clonotype has ten or more counts. The chain employs TRBV11-2 and TRBJ1-2; D not resolved. The CDR3 runs to 14 residues. V lost 1 base to trimming and J lost 10 bases, with 16 bases between them. Germline CDR1 is SGHAT and CDR2 is FQNNGV. CDR3 loop: CASSLATHSGDYTF. The DNA of the CDR3 is TGTGCCAGCAGCTTAGCCACACACAGCGGCGACTACACCTTC.

This clonotype was counted ten times or more. The chain couples TRBV7-8 to TRBJ1-6; D ambiguous. CDR3 size: 13 residues. The V end was cut by 6 bases, the J end by 9 bases, with 12 bases between. CDR1 is SGHVS, CDR2 FQNEAQ, per germline. In DNA, the CDR3 is TGTGCCAGCAGAGGTCTCCAACGTTCACCCCTCCACTTT. Translation: CASRGLQRSPLHF.

With respect to this clonotype: A single base separates this from a much larger clone, so it may be a read error. In nucleotides, the CDR3 is TGCAGTGCTAGACTCGACCGGGGGGCTTTGAGCGGAACAGATACGCAGTATTTT. Its translation is CSARLDRGALSGTDTQYF. This chain links TRBV20-1 with TRBJ2-3, with D tentatively TRBD2 (7 bases). The germline V and J ends were trimmed by 2 bases and 3 bases, with 24 bases remaining between them. Germline V gene lookup returns CDR1 DFQATT and CDR2 SNEGSKA (reference sequence). The CDR3 is 18 residues long.

This clonotype was seen ten or more times. CDR3 protein: CASSGTGYGYTF. CDR3 in DNA: TGTGCCAGCAGTGGGACAGGGTATGGCTACACCTTC. The V and J genes are TRBV6-5 and TRBJ1-2; 9 positions match TRBD1. The germline gives CDR1 MNHEY, CDR2 SVGAGI. There are 12 residues in the CDR3. The trim removed 5 bases at V and 5 bases at J, leaving 0 bases unmatched.

V is TRBV20-1 and J is TRBJ2-1, with TRBD2 matching 10 bases. Per germline, CDR1 DFQATT and CDR2 SNEGSKA (reference sequence). CDR3 length equals 15 residues. V lost 2 bases and J lost 6; bases outside the gene matches: 7. CDR3: CSARPLAGVGNEQFF. DNA for the CDR3: TGCAGTGCTAGACCTCTAGCGGGAGTTGGCAATGAGCAGTTCTTC.

With respect to this clonotype: With a much larger clone just one base away, this may be a read error. No conserved phenylalanine or tryptophan ends this CDR3, so it is likely a read error. The genes are TRBV6-6 and TRBJ2-5; TRBD2 agrees at 8 bases. This CDR3 spans 15 amino acids. Germline V lookup: CDR1 MNHNY, CDR2 SVGAGI (reference sequence). V shed 5 bases and J 7 bases; nucleotides not matched to a gene: 12. DNA for the CDR3: TGTGCCAGCAGTCCCCTCGGGGGGGTAGAGTTGACCCAGTACTCC. As protein: CASSPLGGVELTQYS.

This clonotype was counted at least ten times. The rearrangement uses TRBV20-1 and TRBJ2-7; possible D gene TRBD2, 6 bases. Germline V CDR1 and CDR2: DFQATT, SNEGSKA (reference sequence). Trimming removed 3 bases at V and 4 bases at J, with 19 bases between. The CDR3 totals 15 residues. Written as DNA, the CDR3 is TGCAGTGCTAGCCCCTATCCGGGGGTAAAGTACGAGCAGTACTTC. Translation gives CSASPYPGVKYEQYF.

This clonotype was picked up a small number of times. This sequence may be a read error, since a much larger clone differs from it by one base. This rearrangement joins TRBV6-5 to TRBJ1-2, with 8 positions matching TRBD1. CDR1 MNHEY and CDR2 SVGAGI come from the germline V gene. CDR3 length: 12 amino acids. The V and J ends lost 8 bases and 8 bases, in that order; junction bases with no gene match: 7. The CDR3 nucleotides are TGTGCCAGCGGCCAGGGGGCGCAAGGCTACACCTTC. Encoded protein: CASGQGAQGYTF.

On this clonotype: Given a much more abundant clone one base away, this may be a read error. The V call is TRBV19, the J call TRBJ2-3; D call uncertain. The better agreement between TRBJ1-5 and the DNA end casts doubt on the J call. Germline CDR1 is LNHDA and CDR2 is SQIVND (reference sequence). The CDR3 has 13 amino acids. This CDR3 reads CASSIGQVPTQHF. In DNA, the CDR3 is TGTGCCAGTAGTATAGGTCAGGTTCCTACGCAGCATTTT.

This clonotype was seen at least ten times. The chain has TRBV5-1 and TRBJ2-5; 9 bases are a match to TRBD2. Germline V lookup: CDR1 SGHRS, CDR2 YFSETQ. The CDR3 totals 15 residues. The ends lost 0 bases at V and 2 bases at J; junction bases unmatched: 2. In DNA form, the CDR3 reads TGCGCCAGCAGCTTGGTTAGCGGGGGACAAGAGACCCAGTACTTC. Translating it yields CASSLVSGGQETQYF.

Note on this clonotype: Germline is not matched at one junction end, which may reflect a read error. The chain uses TRBV3-1 and TRBJ1-2; weak D call: TRBD1 (6 bases). This CDR3 spans 13 amino acids. Germline V CDR1 and CDR2: LGHDT, YNNKEL (reference sequence). The CDR3 is CASSPTGNYGHTF. The CDR3 bases are TGTGCCAGCAGCCCTACAGGGAATTATGGCCACACCTTC.

The sample holds one count of this clonotype. The rearrangement uses TRBV28 and TRBJ2-2; unclear D gene. The V gene lost 2 bases and the J gene lost 1 base, with 11 bases spanning the gap. Germline CDR1 reads MDHEN; CDR2 reads SYDVKM. The CDR3 length is 16 residues. The DNA of the CDR3 is TGTGCCAGCAGTTTAGGTCGGCAACTGAACACCGGGGAGCTGTTTTTT. Translation gives CASSLGRQLNTGELFF.

This clonotype has ten or more counts. CDR3 coding DNA: TGTGCCATCAGGACTAGCGGGGGGCCCAATGAGCAGTTCTTC. This translates into CAIRTSGGPNEQFF. The chain links TRBV10-3 to TRBJ2-1; TRBD2 agrees at 13 bases. J lost 6 bases, V lost 6 bases, and 2 bases had no gene match. Germline V gene lookup returns CDR1 ENHRY and CDR2 SYGVKD. This CDR3 region has 14 residues.

This clonotype was seen repeatedly, ten times or more. The J gene is TRBJ2-7, the V gene TRBV7-2; TRBD1 agrees at 7 bases. V was pared by 1 base and J by 3 bases, with 6 bases of the junction left unmatched. The CDR3 sequence is 15 residues long. Germline V gene sequence: CDR1 SGHTA, CDR2 FQGNSA. As DNA, the CDR3 is TGTGCCAGCAGCTTAGTACAGGGGAGCGGCTACGAGCAGTACTTC. It yields the protein CASSLVQGSGYEQYF.

This clonotype has a count of ten or more. The chain joins TRBV6-1 to TRBJ2-7; perhaps D is TRBD1 or TRBD2 (6 bases each). V was pared by 3 bases and J by 2 bases, with 14 bases between. CDR3 length: 15 amino acids. CDR1 and CDR2 (germline): MNHNS, SASEGT. CDR3 region: CASSDLGGATYEQYF. CDR3 sequence (DNA): TGTGCCAGCAGTGACCTGGGGGGCGCAACCTACGAGCAGTACTTC.